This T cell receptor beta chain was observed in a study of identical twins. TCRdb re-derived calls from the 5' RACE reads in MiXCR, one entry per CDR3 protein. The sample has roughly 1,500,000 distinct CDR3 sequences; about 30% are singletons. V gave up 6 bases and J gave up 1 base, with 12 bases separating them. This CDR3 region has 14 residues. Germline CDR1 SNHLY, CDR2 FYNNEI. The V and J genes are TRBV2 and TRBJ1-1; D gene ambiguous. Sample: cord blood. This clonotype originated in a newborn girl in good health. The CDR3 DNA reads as TGTGCCAGCAGGGACCTTGAGAGGAACACTGAAGCTTTCTTT. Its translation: CASRDLERNTEAFF.